The 17 T cell receptor beta chains given below trace back to one sample, sequenced in a study of blood T cells in healthy people across ages. The authors ran a second PCR of roughly 7 to 11 cycles using a sample-barcoded 5' primer and a J-beta primer mix. TCRdb processed the 5' RACE reads anew with MiXCR; each CDR3 protein has one entry. The sample lists hundreds of thousands of distinct CDR3 sequences; 25% were seen once. The sample was also reused in another study, on T cells of mothers and their children.

Sequenced material: blood. These receptors originate from a boy aged 10-17 years in good health.

The chain uses TRBV5-1 and TRBJ2-5; D unclear. Per germline, CDR1 SGHRS and CDR2 YFSETQ. The CDR3 has 16 residues. V lost 4 bases, J lost 5 bases, and 21 bases lay in between. The CDR3 bases are TGCGCCAGCAGCGGAACAGTGGGTCACGATTCGGAGACCCAGTACTTC. Its protein is CASSGTVGHDSETQYF.

This clonotype occurred a few times. This chain uses TRBV24-1 with TRBJ2-1; either TRBD1 or TRBD2 may fit D (5 bases each). V was cut by 4 bases and J by 1 base, with 13 bases left in between. Germline lookup yields CDR1 KGHDR and CDR2 SFDVKD. CDR3 length: 16 residues. CDR3 residues: CATSDGAGRSYNEQFF. DNA of the CDR3: TGTGCCACCAGTGACGGGGCAGGGAGATCCTACAATGAGCAGTTCTTC.

The chain couples TRBV11-2 to TRBJ2-6; maybe TRBD2 (7 bases). Trimming shortened V by 6 bases and J by 1 base, and 19 bases separated the two germline ends. The germline gives CDR1 SGHAT, CDR2 FQNNGV. The CDR3 has 18 amino acids. The DNA of the CDR3 is TGTGCCAGCAGTTGGGGGCGGGGGTCGGCGTCTGGGGCCAACGTCCTGACTTTC. Protein product: CASSWGRGSASGANVLTF.

The chain has TRBV15 and TRBJ1-4, with D unresolved. Germline CDR1 and CDR2: LNHNV and YYDKDF (reference sequence). This CDR3 contains 14 residues. Trimming left V 0 bases short and J 6 bases short, with 8 bases between. CDR3 sequence reads: CATSRDLADEKLFF. The CDR3 coding sequence is TGTGCCACCAGCAGAGATTTGGCAGATGAAAAACTGTTTTTT. Using reference TRBV15 and TRBJ1-4 for the parts outside the CDR3, the full variable domain is DAMVIQNPRYQVTQFGKPVTLSCSQTLNHNVMYWYQQKSSQAPKLLFHYYDKDFNNEADTPDNFQSRRPNTSFCFLDIRSPGLGDTAMYLCATSRDLADEKLFFGSGTQLSVL.

V gene TRBV4-3 combines with J gene TRBJ2-5; maybe TRBD2 (5 bases). The last part of the DNA fits TRBJ2-1 better; the J call may be wrong. Germline V lookup: CDR1 LGHNA, CDR2 YSLEER. The CDR3 spans 15 residues. CDR3 sequence (DNA): TGCGCCAGCAGCCAAGATCGTGTCGGAGGATATGAGCAGTTCTTC. Residues: CASSQDRVGGYEQFF.

This clonotype was found a few times. The chain uses TRBV12-3 or TRBV12-4 and TRBJ2-3, with D possibly matching TRBD2 (6 bases). This CDR3 is built from 17 residues. V was cut by 3 bases and J by 6 bases, with 22 bases left in between. The CDR3 spells CASSFQAGPSKGDTQYF. Written as DNA, the CDR3 is TGTGCCAGCAGTTTCCAGGCGGGACCGTCCAAAGGGGATACGCAGTATTTT.

This clonotype was found many times. The chain has TRBV20-1 and TRBJ2-3, with 11 positions matching TRBD2. CDR3 length equals 16 residues. The V and J ends lost 3 bases and 4 bases, in that order; junction bases with no gene match: 9. CDR1 DFQATT and CDR2 SNEGSKA come from the germline V gene (reference sequence). CDR3 nucleotides: TGCAGTGCTAGGGCCCGGCTAGCGGGAGGCCCAGATACGCAGTATTTT. It yields the protein CSARARLAGGPDTQYF.

The V gene is TRBV3-1, the J gene TRBJ2-6, with a tentative D call TRBD1 (6 bases). The CDR3 contains 19 residues. The V and J ends lost 4 bases and 1 base respectively, with 20 bases between them. The germline CDR1 and CDR2 sequences are LGHDT and YNNKEL (reference sequence). CDR3 loop: CASSLPGEKSPSGANVLTF. In nucleotides, the CDR3 is TGTGCCAGCAGCCTCCCAGGGGAAAAATCCCCATCTGGGGCCAACGTCCTGACTTTC. The variable domain in full, completed from reference TRBV3-1 and TRBJ2-6, reads DTAVSQTPKYLVTQMGNDKSIKCEQNLGHDTMYWYKQDSKKFLKIMFSYNNKELIINETVPNRFSPKSPDKAHLNLHINSLELGDSAVYFCASSLPGEKSPSGANVLTFGAGSRLTVL.

This chain uses TRBV7-2 with TRBJ2-1; 8 bases align to TRBD2. CDR1 is SGHTA and CDR2 is FQGNSA in the germline V gene. The CDR3 sequence is 15 residues long. After removal of 3 bases from V and 8 bases from J, the junction contained 9 bases not matched to a gene. The CDR3 is CASSFDGGATDEQFF. Written as DNA, the CDR3 is TGTGCCAGCAGCTTTGACGGGGGGGCCACGGATGAGCAGTTCTTC.

The chain has TRBV29-1 and TRBJ1-1; maybe TRBD1 (5 bases). V lost 7 bases and J lost 6, with 9 bases in between. The CDR3 is made up of 10 amino acids. Germline CDR1 reads SQVTM; CDR2 reads ANQGSEA. The CDR3 bases are TGCAGCGGGGGGACGTCTGAAGCTTTCTTT. Residues: CSGGTSEAFF.

The chain has TRBV20-1 and TRBJ2-7; no clear D gene. Germline CDR1 is DFQATT and CDR2 is SNEGSKA (reference sequence). This CDR3 spans 13 amino acids. V was clipped by 1 base and J by 0 bases, with 7 bases between them. The CDR3 loop is CSARVSYSYEQYF. The CDR3 coding sequence is TGCAGTGCTAGAGTTAGCTACTCCTACGAGCAGTACTTC.

The rearrangement links TRBV20-1 to TRBJ2-5; D is unresolved. Germline V CDR1 and CDR2: DFQATT, SNEGSKA (reference sequence). The CDR3 is made up of 14 amino acids. Trimming took off 6 bases at V and 5 bases at J, with 19 bases between the two ends. For the CDR3, the DNA is TGCAGTGCAAACGGACGGTTCCTCGTCGAGACCCAGTACTTC. It codes for CSANGRFLVETQYF.

This clonotype was observed a few times. The rearrangement uses TRBV13 and TRBJ1-1; D possibly corresponds to TRBD1 (5 bases). Germline CDR1 reads PRHDT; CDR2 reads FYEKMQ (reference sequence). The CDR3 consists of 14 residues. V gave up 5 bases and J gave up 6 bases, with 16 bases separating them. CDR3 loop: CASSGPGTPPEAFF. As DNA, the CDR3 is TGTGCCAGCAGCGGTCCTGGGACGCCCCCTGAAGCTTTCTTT.

This chain connects TRBV15 to TRBJ1-5; 10 bases agree with TRBD1. Germline V gives CDR1 LNHNV, CDR2 YYDKDF (reference sequence). J lost 1 base, V lost 3 bases, and 0 bases had no gene match. This CDR3 has 15 residues. Written as DNA, the CDR3 is TGTGCCACCAGCAGGGGACAGGGGAGCAATCAGCCCCAGCATTTT. This translates into CATSRGQGSNQPQHF.

This clonotype has only a few counts. The chain links TRBV28 to TRBJ2-6, with D unclear. The CDR3 extends over 15 amino acids. The V gene lost 7 bases and the J gene lost 1 base, with 11 bases spanning the gap. The V gene's germline CDR1 is MDHEN and CDR2 SYDVKM. The CDR3 region has the DNA TGTGCCAGCACCAAAACAGCTTCTGGGGCCAACGTCCTGACTTTC. It is translated as CASTKTASGANVLTF.

The chain has TRBV29-1 and TRBJ2-3; D possibly corresponds to TRBD1 (5 bases). V was cut by 4 bases and J by 2 bases, with 10 bases left in between. CDR3 length: 13 amino acids. CDR1 is SQVTM and CDR2 is ANQGSEA in the germline V gene. The CDR3 reads CSVGLRVTDTQYF. As DNA, the CDR3 is TGCAGCGTTGGGCTCAGGGTCACAGATACGCAGTATTTT.

This clonotype has just a few counts. The rearrangement uses TRBV6-5 and TRBJ2-5; 9 bases are shared with TRBD1. Germline CDR1 and CDR2: MNHEY and SVGAGI. The CDR3 loop spans 14 amino acids. The V and J ends lost 8 bases and 5 bases, in that order; junction bases with no gene match: 9. CDR3 in amino acids: CASRLQGASETQYF. CDR3 in DNA: TGTGCCAGCCGTTTACAGGGGGCTTCGGAGACCCAGTACTTC.